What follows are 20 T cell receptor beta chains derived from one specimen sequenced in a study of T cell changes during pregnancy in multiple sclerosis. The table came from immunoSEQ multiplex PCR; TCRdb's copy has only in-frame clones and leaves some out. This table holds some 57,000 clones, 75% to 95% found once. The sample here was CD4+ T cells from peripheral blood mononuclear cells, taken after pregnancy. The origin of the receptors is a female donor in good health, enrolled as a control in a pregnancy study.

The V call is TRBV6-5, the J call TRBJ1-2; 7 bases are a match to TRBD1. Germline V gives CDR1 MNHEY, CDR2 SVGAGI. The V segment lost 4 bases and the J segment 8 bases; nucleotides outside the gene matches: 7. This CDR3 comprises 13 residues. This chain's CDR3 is CASSSFTGAGYTF. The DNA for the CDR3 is TGTGCCAGCAGTTCCTTTACAGGGGCCGGCTACACCTTC.

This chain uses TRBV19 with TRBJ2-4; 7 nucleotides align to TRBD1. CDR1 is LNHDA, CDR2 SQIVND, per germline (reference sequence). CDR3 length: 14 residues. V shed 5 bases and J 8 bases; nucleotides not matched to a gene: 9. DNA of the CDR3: TGTGCCAGTAGTCCGAGGCGACAGGGAGACATTCAGTACTTC. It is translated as CASSPRRQGDIQYF.

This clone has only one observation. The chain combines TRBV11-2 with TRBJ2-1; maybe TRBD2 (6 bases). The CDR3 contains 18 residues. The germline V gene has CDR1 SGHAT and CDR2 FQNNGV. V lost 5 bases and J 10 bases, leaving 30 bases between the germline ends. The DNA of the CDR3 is TGTGCCAGCAGCCCGATGGGGCTAGCGAGCGTCTCACAAGAAGAGCAGTTCTTC. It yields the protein CASSPMGLASVSQEEQFF.

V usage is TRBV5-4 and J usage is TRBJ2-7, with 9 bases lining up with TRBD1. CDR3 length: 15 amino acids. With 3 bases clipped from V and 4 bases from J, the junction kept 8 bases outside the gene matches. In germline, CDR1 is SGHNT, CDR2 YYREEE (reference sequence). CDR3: CASSSSGTGSYEQYF. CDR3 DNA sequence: TGTGCCAGCAGCTCATCCGGGACAGGGAGTTACGAGCAGTACTTC.

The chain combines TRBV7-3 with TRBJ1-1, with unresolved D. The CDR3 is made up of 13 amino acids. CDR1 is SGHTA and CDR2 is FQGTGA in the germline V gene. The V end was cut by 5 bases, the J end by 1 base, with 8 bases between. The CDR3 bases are TGTGCCAGCAGCCCTGGCCCGAACACTGAAGCTTTCTTT. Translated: CASSPGPNTEAFF.

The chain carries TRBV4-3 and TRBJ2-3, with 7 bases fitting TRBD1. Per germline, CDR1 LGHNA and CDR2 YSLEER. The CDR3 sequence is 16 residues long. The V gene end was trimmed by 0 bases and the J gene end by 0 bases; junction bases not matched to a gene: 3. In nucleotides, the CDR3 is TGCGCCAGCAGCCAAGATCAGGGGGTAAGCACAGATACGCAGTATTTT. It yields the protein CASSQDQGVSTDTQYF.

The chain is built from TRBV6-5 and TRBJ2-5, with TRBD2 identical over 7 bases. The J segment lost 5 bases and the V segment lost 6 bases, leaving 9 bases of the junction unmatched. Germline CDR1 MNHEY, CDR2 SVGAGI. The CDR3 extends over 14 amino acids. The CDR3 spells CASSPGGRWETQYF. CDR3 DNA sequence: TGTGCCAGCAGCCCCGGGGGGAGGTGGGAGACCCAGTACTTC.

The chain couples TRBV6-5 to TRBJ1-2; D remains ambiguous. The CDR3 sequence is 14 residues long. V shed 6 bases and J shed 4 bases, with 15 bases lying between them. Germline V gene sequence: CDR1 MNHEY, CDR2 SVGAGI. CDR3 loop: CASRFGGSTYGYTF. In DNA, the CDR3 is TGTGCCAGCAGATTCGGAGGGTCGACCTATGGCTACACCTTC.

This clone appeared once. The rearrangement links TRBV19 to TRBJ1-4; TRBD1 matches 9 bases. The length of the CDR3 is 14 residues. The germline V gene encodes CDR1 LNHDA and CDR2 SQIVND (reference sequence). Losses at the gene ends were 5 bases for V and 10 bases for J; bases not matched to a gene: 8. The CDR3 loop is CASSSRQGVRKLFF. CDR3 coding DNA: TGTGCCAGTAGTTCCCGACAGGGGGTCCGAAAACTGTTTTTT.

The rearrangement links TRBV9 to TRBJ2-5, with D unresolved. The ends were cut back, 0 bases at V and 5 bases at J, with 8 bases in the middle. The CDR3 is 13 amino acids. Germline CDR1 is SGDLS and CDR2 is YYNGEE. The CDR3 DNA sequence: TGTGCCAGCAGCGTAGACTGGTGGGAGACCCAGTACTTC. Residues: CASSVDWWETQYF.

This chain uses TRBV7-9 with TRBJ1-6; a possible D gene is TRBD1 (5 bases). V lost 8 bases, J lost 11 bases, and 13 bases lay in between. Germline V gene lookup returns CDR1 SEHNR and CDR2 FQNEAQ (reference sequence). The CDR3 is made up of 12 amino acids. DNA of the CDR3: TGTGCCAGCGCGGTGGCGGGACCACCCCTCCACTTT. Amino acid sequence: CASAVAGPPLHF.

Written as DNA, the CDR3 is TGTGCCAGCAGCTTATACAGGGACCCAGGGGGCTACACCTTC. Translating it yields CASSLYRDPGGYTF. The V call is TRBV7-2, the J call TRBJ1-2; possibly TRBD1 for D (6 bases). Germline V lookup: CDR1 SGHTA, CDR2 FQGNSA. CDR3 length: 14 amino acids. Trimming stripped 2 bases from V and 8 bases from J, with 15 bases between.

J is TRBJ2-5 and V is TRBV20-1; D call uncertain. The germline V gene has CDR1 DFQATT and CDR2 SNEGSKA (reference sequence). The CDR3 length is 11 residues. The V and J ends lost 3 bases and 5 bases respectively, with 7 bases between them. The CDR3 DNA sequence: TGCAGTGCTAGGAATCGGGAGACCCAGTACTTC. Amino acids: CSARNRETQYF.

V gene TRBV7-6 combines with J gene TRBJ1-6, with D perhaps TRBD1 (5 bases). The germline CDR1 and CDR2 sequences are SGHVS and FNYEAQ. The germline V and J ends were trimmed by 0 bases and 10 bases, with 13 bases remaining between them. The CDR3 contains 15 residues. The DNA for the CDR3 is TGTGCCAGCAGCTTAGCCGACGGGGGAAAATCACCCCTCCACTTT. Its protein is CASSLADGGKSPLHF.

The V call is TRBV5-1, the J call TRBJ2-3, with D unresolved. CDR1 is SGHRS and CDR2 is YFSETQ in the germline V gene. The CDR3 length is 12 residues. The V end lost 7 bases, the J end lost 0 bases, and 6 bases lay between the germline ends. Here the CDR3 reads CASRGSTDTQYF. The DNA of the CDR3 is TGCGCCAGCCGCGGCAGCACAGATACGCAGTATTTT.

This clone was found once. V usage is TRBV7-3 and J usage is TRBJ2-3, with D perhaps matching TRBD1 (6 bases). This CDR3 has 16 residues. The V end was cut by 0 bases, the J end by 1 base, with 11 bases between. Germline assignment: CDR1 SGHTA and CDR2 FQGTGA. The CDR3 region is CASSLTFGGGTDTQYF. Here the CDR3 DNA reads TGTGCCAGCAGCTTAACGTTTGGGGGCGGCACAGATACGCAGTATTTT.

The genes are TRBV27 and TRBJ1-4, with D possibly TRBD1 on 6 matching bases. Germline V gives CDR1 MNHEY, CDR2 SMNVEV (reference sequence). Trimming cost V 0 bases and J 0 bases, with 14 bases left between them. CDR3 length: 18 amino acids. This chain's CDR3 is CASSLSRQGPATNEKLFF. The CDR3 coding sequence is TGTGCCAGCAGTTTATCGCGGCAGGGGCCAGCAACTAATGAAAAACTGTTTTTT.

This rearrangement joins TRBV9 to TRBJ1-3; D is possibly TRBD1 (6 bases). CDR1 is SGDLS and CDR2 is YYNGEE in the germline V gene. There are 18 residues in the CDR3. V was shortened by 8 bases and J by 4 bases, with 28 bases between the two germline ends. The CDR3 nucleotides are TGTGCCAGTACGGATGGACCCAGGGGAGACGGCGTGGGAAACACCATATATTTT. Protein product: CASTDGPRGDGVGNTIYF.

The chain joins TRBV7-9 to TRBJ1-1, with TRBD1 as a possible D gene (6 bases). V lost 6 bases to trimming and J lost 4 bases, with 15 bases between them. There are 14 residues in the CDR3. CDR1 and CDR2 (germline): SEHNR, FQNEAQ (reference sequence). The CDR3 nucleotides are TGTGCCAGCAGTCAACGTACAGGGACCACTGAAGCTTTCTTT. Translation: CASSQRTGTTEAFF.

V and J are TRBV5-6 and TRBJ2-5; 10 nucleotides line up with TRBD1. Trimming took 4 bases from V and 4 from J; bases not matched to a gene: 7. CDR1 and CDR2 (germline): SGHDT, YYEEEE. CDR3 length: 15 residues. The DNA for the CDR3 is TGTGCCAGCAGCCTAGGGACAGGGGTGGGAGAGACCCAGTACTTC. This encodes CASSLGTGVGETQYF.